The sequence of this T cell receptor beta chain was determined in a study of blood T cell repertoires in COVID-19. The overall study: From the United States, Italy and Spain came samples of acute and convalescent COVID-19. T cells, B-cell-depleted T cells, or PBMCs supplied cDNA or gDNA.

This CDR3 has 13 amino acids. The germline V and J ends were trimmed by 5 bases and 7 bases, with 14 bases remaining between them. CDR1 SGHAT and CDR2 FQNNGV come from the germline V gene. Authors' processing steps: Reference gene primers were amplified, and this amplification served to estimate nucleated cell counts. Sequencing used immunoSEQ multiplex PCR; TCRdb keeps in-frame clones, though not all of them. V and J calls and clone size are copied from that table; D and trimming were computed from the DNA. The table shows around 170,000 clones, with 83% occurring only once. Source material: peripheral blood. The sequence was obtained from a woman aged 40 to 49 with acute or convalescent COVID-19. This rearrangement joins TRBV11-2 to TRBJ1-1; a weak D match, TRBD1 (6 bases). CDR3 protein: CASSRNGQFEAFF. The CDR3 nucleotides read TGTGCCAGCAGCCGAAACGGACAGTTTGAAGCTTTCTTT.